The 8 T cell receptor beta chains reported below all come from one sample, sequenced in a study of CD8 T cells in ankylosing spondylitis. One entry per CDR3 protein results from TCRdb running MiXCR on the 5' RACE reads. The sample includes some 87,000 distinct CDR3 sequences, around 26% of them seen just once. The specimen was blood, either unsorted or a sorted T cell fraction (not recorded which). The receptors here all came from a male donor with ankylosing spondylitis or in good health (not recorded which).

This clonotype has only a few counts. The chain has TRBV9 and TRBJ1-2; D possibly corresponds to TRBD1 (5 bases). From germline, CDR1 is SGDLS and CDR2 YYNGEE. CDR3 size: 12 residues. V was pared by 3 bases and J by 6 bases, with 9 bases between. CDR3 sequence (DNA): TGTGCCAGCAGCGGGACACCTAATGGCTACACCTTC. Translated: CASSGTPNGYTF. The full variable domain, its missing parts supplied by reference TRBV9 and TRBJ1-2, is DSGVTQTPKHLITATGQRVTLRCSPRSGDLSVYWYQQSLDQGLQFLIQYYNGEERAKGNILERFSAQQFPDLHSELNLSSLELGDSALYFCASSGTPNGYTFGSGTRLTVV.

The count of this clonotype is one. The gene calls are TRBV5-5 and TRBJ1-2; 8 nucleotides line up with TRBD1. This CDR3 spans 17 amino acids. Germline trimming cut 4 bases from V and 8 bases from J; bases unmatched to any gene: 19. Per germline, CDR1 SGHKS and CDR2 YYEKEE (reference sequence). The CDR3 DNA reads as TGTGCCAGCAGCGTGGCCGGGACAGGAGCCGTTGGTCTAGGCTACACCTTC. This translates into CASSVAGTGAVGLGYTF.

The chain joins TRBV5-5 to TRBJ2-1, with 9 bases aligning to TRBD1. Germline values: CDR1 SGHKS, CDR2 YYEKEE (reference sequence). The junction had 7 bases not matched to a gene; V was cut back by 5 bases and J by 7 bases. The CDR3 has 14 residues. Here the CDR3 DNA reads TGTGCCAGCAGTCCCGGGACAGGGATTAATGAGCAGTTCTTC. It is translated as CASSPGTGINEQFF.

This chain uses TRBV18 with TRBJ2-7; TRBD2 matches at 14 bases. The CDR3 has 14 residues. Germline V gene lookup returns CDR1 KGHSH and CDR2 LQKENI. V trimming: 4 bases; J trimming: 4 bases; junction bases outside the gene matches: 0. CDR3 sequence: CASSRLAGGYEQYF. The CDR3, as DNA: TGTGCCAGCTCACGACTAGCGGGAGGGTACGAGCAGTACTTC.

Ten or more counts support this clonotype. This rearrangement joins TRBV5-1 to TRBJ1-1; D gene unclear. The CDR3 runs 14 residues. CDR1 and CDR2 from the germline V gene are SGHRS and YFSETQ. V shed 5 bases and J shed 0 bases, with 11 bases lying between them. In DNA form, the CDR3 reads TGCGCCAGCAGATCGGGATTGATGAACACTGAAGCTTTCTTT. This codes for CASRSGLMNTEAFF.

The sample holds a few counts of this clonotype. This chain joins TRBV6-6 and TRBJ2-2, with D possibly matching TRBD2 (8 bases). Trimming left V 7 bases short and J 13 bases short, with 19 bases between. CDR1 is MNHNY and CDR2 is SVGAGI in the germline V gene (reference sequence). There are 13 residues in the CDR3. The CDR3: CASTTPGGGSLFF. The CDR3 DNA reads as TGTGCCAGCACCACGCCGGGAGGGGGCTCGCTGTTTTTT.

This sequence joins TRBV6-5 and TRBJ2-7; possibly TRBD1 for D (6 bases). Germline V CDR1 and CDR2: MNHEY, SVGAGI. Between the trimmed V and J ends, which lost 3 bases and 6 bases, there was a span of 12 bases. This CDR3 comprises 13 residues. CDR3 residues: CASSYSGVSEQYV. The CDR3 nucleotides read TGTGCCAGCAGTTATTCAGGGGTGAGCGAGCAGTACGTC.

The V call is TRBV5-5, the J call TRBJ2-7; D perhaps matches TRBD2 (5 bases). The germline V and J ends were trimmed by 1 base and 0 bases, with 11 bases remaining between them. The CDR3 extends over 15 amino acids. The germline gives CDR1 SGHKS, CDR2 YYEKEE (reference sequence). The CDR3 nucleotides are TGTGCCAGCAGCTTGCGGGGTACCAGCTCCTACGAGCAGTACGTC. Residues: CASSLRGTSSYEQYV.